The following is a TCR beta chain sequence with its context. The target antigen is unknown. Germline loops: CDR1 SGHKS, CDR2 YYEKEE (reference sequence). The V segment lost 2 bases and the J segment 2 bases; nucleotides outside the gene matches: 7. The CDR3 is 17 residues long. The data are from a study of identical twins. TCRdb re-analysed the 5' RACE reads in MiXCR, keeping a single row per CDR3 protein. Seen here are 450,000 to 600,000 distinct CDR3 sequences, 20% to 25% observed once, and the top ten hold 0.48%. Broader study findings: A lower insertion count was a feature of abundant cord blood beta clonotypes, with no such feature in memory repertoires. Twin pairs' shared out-of-frame alpha sequences were enriched in low generation probability.

These data are also associated with another study on yellow fever vaccine responses in identical twins. This second study notes: Twins reportedly showed a vaccine T cell response that seemed partly convergent and partly personalized.

V is TRBV5-5 and J is TRBJ2-6; 7 bases agree with TRBD1. The clonotype originates from a woman aged 18-29 years in good health. Sequenced material: CD4+ T cells sorted from blood. The CDR3 sequence is CASSFTSTGTGANVLTF. Here the CDR3 DNA reads TGTGCCAGCAGCTTTACCTCGACAGGGACTGGGGCCAACGTCCTGACTTTC.